The clone carrying this T cell receptor (beta chain) was seen repeatedly, ten times or more. Its antigen is unidentified. Germline V lookup: CDR1 SNHLY, CDR2 FYNNEI. This CDR3 has 16 amino acids. Trimming removed 6 bases from V and 4 bases from J; junction bases left unmatched: 12. The sample is drawn from a study of T cell repertoires in cytomegalovirus infection. Study-level information: CMV infection together with matching HLA type was indicated by public TCR beta signatures. Whole-study findings and limits: Identification of carriers of CMV plus the relevant HLA was achieved through cumulative public TCR beta family frequency.

Each CDR3 protein is one row after TCRdb ran MiXCR on the reads. The table includes over 100,000 distinct CDR3 sequences, 10% detected once. Sequencing input: PBMCs, sequenced either directly or after in vitro stimulation (not recorded which). The source is a human donor in good health (CMV status not recorded). Some clones in this sample may be carry-over from other donors' samples. V and J are TRBV2 and TRBJ2-3; 8 bases match TRBD2. The CDR3 protein is CASREVAGIGADTQYF. The CDR3 coding sequence is TGTGCCAGCAGAGAGGTAGCGGGAATCGGGGCAGATACGCAGTATTTT.